This record covers a single T cell receptor beta chain. Its antigen remains undetermined. No per-base quality is available; no much larger clone lies one base away. Donors were approximately 42 systemically healthy Caucasian individuals from Russia aged about 6 to 100 years. Around 9.8 milliliters of peripheral blood were collected from each donor into EDTA-treated Vacutainer tubes. Ficoll-Paque density-gradient centrifugation was used to isolate PBMCs, with at least 6.5 million per sample. Total RNA, at least 5.5 micrograms per sample, was extracted from PBMCs with Trizol reagent. For every donor, flow cytometry on a PBMC aliquot measured the percentage of naive CD45RAhigh/CD27high T cells. Library generation was performed with 5' RACE. Sequenced using an Illumina HiSeq 2500. The second PCR ran for roughly 7 to 12 cycles and used a J-beta primer mix along with a sample-barcoded 5' primer. A template-switch 5' adaptor carrying 12 random nucleotides introduced a unique molecular identifier onto each TCR beta cDNA molecule. Each sample yielded at least 2.5 million CDR3-containing paired-end reads. First-strand cDNA was synthesized from all RNA with the Mint cDNA synthesis kit, primed by a TRBC-specific oligonucleotide. After uracil-DNA glycosylase treatment, a first 18-cycle PCR used universal primers M1SS and BC2_uni_R on all cDNA. The authors' pipeline ran thus. For normalization, 1 million high-quality reads were randomly selected from each sample, with every read carrying a distinct molecular identifier. Reads with shared molecular identifiers were discarded instead of being binned into consensus sequences. MiTCR, run with a Q25 quality threshold and the strictest error-elimination algorithm, handled CDR3 identification, clonotype clustering and error correction. Lower-bound total TCR beta diversity was estimated with a nonparametric unseen species model using Euler transformation. TCRdb reran the public reads through fastp at Q25 and MiXCR, keeping productive beta chains. Each entry is one CDR3 protein sequence, shown with its most common DNA and genes. These V and J calls originate from TCRdb's pipeline instead of the authors' own analysis. The sample includes 700,000 to 850,000 distinct CDR3 sequences, with roughly 40% observed a single time. The ten largest clonotypes hold 10% to 15% of the sample.

Including cysteine and phenylalanine, the CDR3 has 15 amino acids. The sequence is cut down to CDR3 DNA, 45 bases in frame from base 1. The germline V gene sets CDR1 to MNHNS and CDR2 to SASEGT. This sample was included in a study of blood T cells in healthy people across ages (dated by TCRdb to between 2015 and 2016). For the study in its entirety: In model experiments, template switching captured about one uniquely barcoded TCR beta cDNA molecule for every two T cells. Age-related changes in TCR beta repertoire diversity were measured in the study by deep sequencing normalized with unique cDNA molecular identifiers. Four age groups were formed from the donors: young (average approximately 15 years), middle-aged (approximately 39), aged (approximately 60) and long-lived (around 80). Donors of different ages were randomly distributed across sequencing lanes to avoid experimental bias. The study analyzed two additional independent replicas of 1 million unique cDNA reads from the same blood draw for two donors, one aged 18 to 29 and one aged 80 or older.

Broader findings and caveats from the paper: Total diversity estimates from one million sequenced T cells were considered lower bounds and underestimates. Compared with the aged group, more naive CD4+ T cells, fewer expanded clones and increased TCR diversity were shown by the long-lived group, suggesting age selection. There was a strong correlation between observed TCR beta diversity and the percentage of naive T cells measured by flow cytometry. Observed TCR beta diversity per million T cells fell roughly linearly with age, and a significant reduction was already apparent by age about 36. Because donor CMV infection status was unknown, age-related changes in expanded clonotypes were potentially confounded. Conclusive comparison of naive and antigen-experienced compartments was prevented by the profiling of bulk unsorted PBMCs.

The TCR comes from a young man in good health. Recombination connected TRBV6-1 to TRBJ2-5; the junction holds 7 bases that match TRBD2. TRBJ2-7 matches the DNA end more closely, so the J call is doubtful. The sample consisted of blood. The encoded CDR3 is CASSDLAGVGDEQYF. The nucleotide sequence is given as TGTGCCAGCAGTGATCTCGCGGGAGTAGGCGACGAGCAGTACTTC.